The clone carrying this T cell receptor (beta chain) appeared once. CDR1 and CDR2 from the germline V gene are MNHEY and SVGAGI. The CDR3 is 14 amino acids. V dropped 5 bases and J dropped 3 bases, with 13 bases sitting between them. An immunoSEQ assay, version v3.0, was performed at survey level. Sequencing used immunoSEQ multiplex PCR; TCRdb keeps in-frame clones, though not all of them. The data hold about 18,000 clones, with around 91% observed a single time. These data belong to a study of long-term antiretroviral therapy in people with HIV. Every single participant having HIV got treatment inside the United States.

The sequence was obtained from a man in his fifties or sixties with HIV. The sequencing here drew on unsorted PBMCs, taken 4.2 years after starting antiretroviral therapy. The genes are TRBV6-5 and TRBJ1-1; TRBD1 is a possible D gene (5 bases). For the CDR3, the DNA is TGTGCCAGCAGTACCTCACAGGCTTACACTGAAGCTTTCTTT. It yields the protein CASSTSQAYTEAFF.